These 30 T cell receptor beta chains came from one sample sequenced in a study of blood T cell repertoires in COVID-19. TCRdb's table, derived via immunoSEQ multiplex PCR, lists solely in-frame clones and lacks some. This sample has roughly 100,000 clones, with roughly 82% found just once. Sequenced input: peripheral blood. The receptor set was obtained from a human donor in a cohort sampled during active COVID-19.

Written as DNA, the CDR3 is TGTGCCAGCAGTGACGACAGGGGTTTTGGCTACACCTTC. Its translation is CASSDDRGFGYTF. J is TRBJ1-2 and V is TRBV25-1; 8 positions agree with TRBD1. The CDR3 contains 13 residues. Germline V gene sequence: CDR1 MGHDK, CDR2 SYGVNS. V trimming: 3 bases; J trimming: 7 bases; junction bases outside the gene matches: 4.

This clone was detected only a few times. The chain employs TRBV30 and TRBJ1-5; D is uncertain. The CDR3 extends over 14 amino acids. Trimming took 2 bases from V and 0 from J, leaving 8 bases between them. CDR1 is GTSNPN, CDR2 SVGIG, per germline (reference sequence). This chain's CDR3 is CAWSPHFSNQPQHF. CDR3 nucleotide sequence: TGTGCCTGGAGTCCCCACTTTAGCAATCAGCCCCAGCATTTT.

The CDR3 coding sequence is TGTGCCAGCAGTAACCACAGGGGCTCCTATAATTCACCCCTCCACTTT. Residues: CASSNHRGSYNSPLHF. The chain couples TRBV6-6 to TRBJ1-6, with 7 bases lining up with TRBD1. Germline assignment: CDR1 MNHNY and CDR2 SVGAGI (reference sequence). Trimming cost V 5 bases and J 0 bases; bases outside gene matches: 4. The CDR3 is made up of 16 amino acids.

V gene TRBV7-9 combines with J gene TRBJ2-1; 13 bases are a match to TRBD2. CDR3 length: 17 residues. V was clipped by 5 bases and J by 0 bases; unmatched bases: 4. Germline V CDR1 and CDR2: SEHNR, FQNEAQ (reference sequence). CDR3 nucleotides: TGTGCCAGCAGCACCAGACTAGCGGGGGGCTCCTACAATGAGCAGTTCTTC. It encodes CASSTRLAGGSYNEQFF.

The rearrangement uses TRBV7-2 and TRBJ2-1, with 10 bases identical to TRBD1. Looked up from germline, CDR1 is SGHTA and CDR2 is FQGNSA. The CDR3 has 15 residues. J lost 5 bases, V lost 4 bases, and 5 bases had no gene match. The CDR3 bases are TGTGCCAGCAGCTCCGACAGGGGGCTCAACAATGAGCAGTTCTTC. Encoded protein: CASSSDRGLNNEQFF.

This chain connects TRBV6-6 to TRBJ1-1, with TRBD1 as a possible D gene (6 bases). Per germline, CDR1 MNHNY and CDR2 SVGAGI (reference sequence). Trimming took 2 bases from V and 6 from J, leaving 13 bases between them. This CDR3 is 14 amino acids long. DNA for the CDR3: TGTGCCAGCAGTTACCCGGACAGTAGATCTGAAGCTTTCTTT. Translating gives CASSYPDSRSEAFF.

This clone occurred a few times. The rearrangement joins TRBV19 to TRBJ1-1; D not resolved. Germline V gene lookup returns CDR1 LNHDA and CDR2 SQIVND (reference sequence). The CDR3 sequence is 12 residues long. Between the trimmed V and J ends, which lost 7 bases and 1 base, there was a span of 7 bases. The CDR3 region has the DNA TGTGCCAGTATCTCTTGGAACACTGAAGCTTTCTTT. It encodes CASISWNTEAFF.

This chain connects TRBV18 to TRBJ1-6; tentatively, D is TRBD1 (6 bases). In germline, CDR1 is KGHSH, CDR2 LQKENI. V lost 3 bases to trimming and J lost 6 bases, with 12 bases between them. The CDR3 sequence is 15 residues long. The CDR3 spells CASSPAGEGNSPLHF. CDR3 nucleotides: TGTGCCAGCTCACCGGCAGGGGAAGGTAATTCACCCCTCCACTTT.

The rearrangement links TRBV9 to TRBJ2-7; the match to TRBD2 covers 15 bases. From germline, CDR1 is SGDLS and CDR2 YYNGEE. The CDR3 is 17 residues long. The J segment lost 5 bases and the V segment lost 0 bases, leaving 6 bases of the junction unmatched. The CDR3 bases are TGTGCCAGCAGCGTAGGAAGGACTAGCGGGGGGGTAAACGAGCAGTACTTC. It codes for CASSVGRTSGGVNEQYF.

This clone was recorded once. The chain has TRBV11-3 and TRBJ2-1; 12 nucleotides agree with TRBD2. The V gene end was trimmed by 5 bases and the J gene end by 4 bases; junction bases not matched to a gene: 0. This CDR3 comprises 14 residues. Germline CDR1 SGHNT, CDR2 YENEEA. The CDR3 DNA reads TGTGCCAGCAGCACTAGCGGGGGGTACAATGAGCAGTTCTTC. It specifies CASSTSGGYNEQFF.

The chain is built from TRBV2 and TRBJ2-3, with TRBD2 matching 8 bases. Germline loops: CDR1 SNHLY, CDR2 FYNNEI. Trimming took 6 bases from V and 3 from J; bases not matched to a gene: 8. The CDR3 is 15 residues long. The chain's CDR3 is CASSAPGLGTDTQYF. The CDR3 DNA is TGTGCCAGCAGCGCACCGGGACTAGGAACAGATACGCAGTATTTT.

V usage is TRBV3-1 (or the pseudogene TRBV3-2) and J usage is TRBJ2-6; D might be TRBD2 (5 bases). The CDR3 is made up of 15 amino acids. The ends were cut back, 1 base at V and 2 bases at J, with 6 bases in the middle. The V gene's germline CDR1 is LGHDT and CDR2 YNNKEL (reference sequence). DNA for the CDR3: TGTGCCAGCAGCCAAGCGGGGACTGGGGCCAACGTCCTGACTTTC. The encoded protein is CASSQAGTGANVLTF.

This clone was observed once. The rearrangement uses TRBV9 and TRBJ2-3, with a possible D match to TRBD2 (7 bases). V lost 1 base and J lost 6, with 12 bases in between. This CDR3 is 14 amino acids long. In germline, CDR1 is SGDLS, CDR2 YYNGEE. CDR3 bases: TGTGCCAGCAGCGTAACGGGGGGCCTGGATACGCAGTATTTT. This translates into CASSVTGGLDTQYF.

This rearrangement joins TRBV7-3 to TRBJ2-7; 7 bases are a match to TRBD1. Germline lookup yields CDR1 SGHTA and CDR2 FQGTGA. V dropped 5 bases and J dropped 9; count of bases not matched to a gene: 13. The CDR3 runs 14 residues. The CDR3 here is CASSPTGADEGQYF. CDR3 nucleotides: TGTGCCAGCAGCCCCACAGGGGCCGACGAGGGGCAGTACTTC.

The gene calls are TRBV18 and TRBJ1-5; D remains ambiguous. Trimming left V 4 bases short and J 6 bases short, with 10 bases between. This CDR3 contains 13 residues. Germline V gives CDR1 KGHSH, CDR2 LQKENI. CDR3 sequence reads: CASSRGGSQPQHF. CDR3 nucleotide sequence: TGTGCCAGCTCACGGGGTGGGAGTCAGCCCCAGCATTTT.

The chain recombines TRBV6-5 with TRBJ2-2; no clear D gene. This CDR3 has 13 amino acids. The V and J ends lost 6 bases and 3 bases respectively, with 8 bases between them. The germline V gene encodes CDR1 MNHEY and CDR2 SVGAGI. CDR3 loop: CASRHGDTGELFF. The CDR3 DNA sequence: TGTGCCAGCAGACATGGTGACACCGGGGAGCTGTTTTTT.

The rearrangement joins TRBV9 to TRBJ1-2; D is ambiguous. CDR3 length: 15 amino acids. The ends were cut back, 2 bases at V and 3 bases at J, with 14 bases in the middle. Germline values: CDR1 SGDLS, CDR2 YYNGEE. CDR3 residues: CASSVGIVPDYGYTF. CDR3 DNA: TGTGCCAGCAGCGTCGGGATAGTCCCTGACTATGGCTACACCTTC.

Here the CDR3 reads CASSQGQGGTNTEAFF. The DNA for the CDR3 is TGCGCCAGCAGCCAAGGGCAGGGGGGTACGAACACTGAAGCTTTCTTT. This chain links TRBV4-1 with TRBJ1-1, with TRBD1 identical over 7 bases. This CDR3 is 16 amino acids long. V gave up 1 base and J gave up 1 base; unmatched junction bases: 6. Germline-derived CDR1 and CDR2 are MGHRA and YSYEKL.

The chain joins TRBV5-1 to TRBJ2-2, with D tentatively TRBD2 (6 bases). Germline-derived CDR1 and CDR2 are SGHRS and YFSETQ. Trimming took off 0 bases at V and 9 bases at J, with 9 bases between the two ends. The CDR3 sequence is 13 residues long. Here the CDR3 reads CASSLAGGRELFF. CDR3 bases: TGCGCCAGCAGCTTGGCCGGAGGGAGGGAGCTGTTTTTT.

The chain is built from TRBV9 and TRBJ1-3, with D perhaps TRBD1 (5 bases). The germline gives CDR1 SGDLS, CDR2 YYNGEE. With 0 bases removed from V and 3 bases from J, the gap between germline ends came to 13 bases. CDR3 size: 16 residues. DNA of the CDR3: TGTGCCAGCAGCGTAGCAGAACAGGCTTTTGGAAACACCATATATTTT. Its translation is CASSVAEQAFGNTIYF.

The chain is built from TRBV11-2 and TRBJ1-6; D is possibly TRBD1 (6 bases). Germline CDR1 SGHAT, CDR2 FQNNGV. The CDR3 has 15 amino acids. V lost 5 bases and J lost 9, with 17 bases in between. The CDR3 sequence is CASSTLGGAGSPLHF. In DNA form, the CDR3 reads TGTGCCAGCAGCACCCTGGGGGGGGCGGGTTCACCCCTCCACTTT. The full variable domain, rest sourced from reference TRBV11-2 and TRBJ1-6, is EAGVAQSPRYKIIEKRQSVAFWCNPISGHATLYWYQQILGQGPKLLIQFQNNGVVDDSQLPKDRFSAERLKGVDSTLKIQPAKLEDSAVYLCASSTLGGAGSPLHFGNGTRLTVT.

This chain joins TRBV7-8 and TRBJ1-2, with a possible D match to TRBD1 (6 bases). The CDR3 totals 15 residues. The germline gives CDR1 SGHVS, CDR2 FQNEAQ. The V gene lost 5 bases and the J gene lost 2 bases, with 15 bases spanning the gap. CDR3 amino acids: CASSLLDRQNYGYTF. CDR3 in DNA: TGTGCCAGCAGCCTACTGGACAGACAGAACTATGGCTACACCTTC.

The chain recombines TRBV6-6 with TRBJ2-7; the D gene is possibly TRBD2 (5 bases). The CDR3 is 14 residues long. The germline CDR1 and CDR2 sequences are MNHNY and SVGAGI (reference sequence). Trimming removed 2 bases from V and 3 bases from J, with 11 bases in between. CDR3 DNA: TGTGCCAGCAGTTACGGAGGTCTATTCTACGAGCAGTACTTC. Translation: CASSYGGLFYEQYF.

This chain uses TRBV12-2 with TRBJ2-5; the table's D call TRBD1 went unverified against the DNA. TRBV12-2 is given as a pseudogene. The CDR3 is 15 residues long. The CDR3 nucleotides are TGTGCAAGTCGCTTAGGGCCACGAAGACAAGAGACCCAGTACTTC. Its protein product is CASRLGPRRQETQYF.

The J gene is TRBJ1-3, the V gene TRBV7-9; 8 bases match TRBD1. The CDR3 covers 16 residues. In germline, CDR1 is SEHNR, CDR2 FQNEAQ (reference sequence). The junction had 7 bases not matched to a gene; V was cut back by 2 bases and J by 4 bases. The CDR3 nucleotides read TGTGCCAGCAGCTTAATCCAGGGGGCGGCAGGAAACACCATATATTTT. Translated: CASSLIQGAAGNTIYF.

The J gene is TRBJ1-1, the V gene TRBV29-1; no firm D call. The CDR3 contains 12 residues. The V gene's germline CDR1 is SQVTM and CDR2 ANQGSEA. With 4 bases removed from V and 7 bases from J, the gap between germline ends came to 13 bases. The CDR3 DNA reads TGCAGCGTTGTTTCTGTGGGAGTTGAAGCTTTCTTT. It specifies CSVVSVGVEAFF.

This chain uses TRBV7-2 with TRBJ1-6; TRBD1 matches at 7 bases. The germline CDR1 and CDR2 sequences are SGHTA and FQGNSA. The CDR3 sequence is 14 residues long. Trimming took 3 bases from V and 6 from J; bases not matched to a gene: 2. CDR3 region: CASSLTGPNSPLHF. The CDR3 bases are TGTGCCAGCAGCTTGACAGGGCCTAATTCACCCCTCCACTTT.

The chain links TRBV7-2 to TRBJ1-3; TRBD1 matches 7 bases. The CDR3 is 15 residues long. Unmatched junction bases numbered 3, after V lost 1 base and J lost 3 bases. In germline, CDR1 is SGHTA, CDR2 FQGNSA. CDR3 region: CASSLEGASGNTIYF. DNA for the CDR3: TGTGCCAGCAGCTTAGAGGGGGCGAGTGGAAACACCATATATTTT.

The rearrangement joins TRBV9 to TRBJ1-2, with 8 bases lining up with TRBD1. Germline V CDR1 and CDR2: SGDLS, YYNGEE. The CDR3 extends over 15 amino acids. Trimming took 4 bases from V and 2 from J; bases not matched to a gene: 7. CDR3 loop: CASSRGDRTNYGYTF. The CDR3 DNA reads TGTGCCAGCAGCCGGGGGGACAGGACCAACTATGGCTACACCTTC.

This clone came up a few times. V and J are TRBV11-3 and TRBJ2-1, with 7 bases that match TRBD2. The CDR3 spans 15 residues. J gave up 8 bases and V 3 bases, and 10 bases lay outside the gene matches. Germline CDR1 and CDR2: SGHNT and YENEEA. The CDR3 loop is CASSFGRGSFDEQFF. In DNA, the CDR3 is TGTGCCAGCAGCTTCGGGCGGGGGTCCTTCGATGAGCAGTTCTTC.